This entry is about one T cell receptor beta chain. What it binds is unknown. The sample is drawn from a study of T cell responses to AZD1222 COVID-19 vaccine. Study findings and constraints: When two AZD1222 doses had been given, Spike-specific TCR breadth and depth rose.

Here immunoSEQ multiplex PCR was the method, and the copy in TCRdb shows in-frame clones only, minus some. The profile shows 100,000 or so clones, 80% to 95% of them singletons. Trimming cost V 6 bases and J 3 bases; bases outside gene matches: 6. The CDR3 length is 16 residues. Germline V gene lookup returns CDR1 SNHLY and CDR2 FYNNEI. This TCR derives from an adult in good health. The starting material was peripheral blood, obtained on day 0 of AZD1222 vaccination. This chain links TRBV2 with TRBJ1-6, with TRBD1 matching 9 bases. CDR3 nucleotide sequence: TGTGCCAGCAGCAGAACGACAGGGGGCTATAATTCACCCCTCCACTTT. As protein: CASSRTTGGYNSPLHF.